Presented here are 14 T cell receptor beta chains from one specimen sequenced in a study of cytomegalovirus exposure and HLA in healthy donors. PCR involved 60 Vbeta and 13 Jbeta primers. Method: immunoSEQ multiplex PCR; TCRdb's copy keeps in-frame clones and lacks some. The sample shows around 160,000 clones, about 71% of them seen only once. The specimen was PBMCs. The source is a woman between 40 and 55 years old in good health and CMV-seropositive.

The chain combines TRBV28 with TRBJ2-5, with 9 nucleotides matching TRBD2. This CDR3 spans 15 amino acids. V lost 6 bases and J lost 3; bases outside the gene matches: 8. Germline CDR1 is MDHEN and CDR2 is SYDVKM. The CDR3 region is CASRNSGGGEETQYF. Here the CDR3 DNA reads TGTGCCAGCAGGAATAGCGGGGGCGGCGAAGAGACCCAGTACTTC. The full variable domain, its missing parts supplied by reference TRBV28 and TRBJ2-5, is DVKVTQSSRYLVKRTGEKVFLECVQDMDHENMFWYRQDPGLGLRLIYFSYDVKMKEKGDIPEGYSVSREKKERFSLILESASTNQTSMYLCASRNSGGGEETQYFGPGTRLLVL.

The genes are TRBV18 and TRBJ1-2; D gene uncertain. Germline loops: CDR1 KGHSH, CDR2 LQKENI. This CDR3 spans 14 amino acids. Trimming took 0 bases from V and 7 from J, leaving 12 bases between them. CDR3 bases: TGTGCCAGCTCACCACCGAGCCCTACCACTGGCTACACCTTC. Amino acid sequence: CASSPPSPTTGYTF.

The chain uses TRBV5-1 and TRBJ1-2; tentatively, D is TRBD1 (5 bases). The CDR3 consists of 16 residues. CDR1 SGHRS and CDR2 YFSETQ come from the germline V gene. The V end was cut by 4 bases, the J end by 6 bases, with 22 bases between. DNA of the CDR3: TGCGCCAGCAGCCAGGGTTACCTTCCCAACTTCGATGGCTACACCTTC. Translated: CASSQGYLPNFDGYTF. The complete variable domain, with remaining parts taken from reference TRBV5-1 and TRBJ1-2, reads KAGVTQTPRYLIKTRGQQVTLSCSPISGHRSVSWYQQTPGQGLQFLFEYFSETQRNKGNFPGRFSGRQFSNSRSEMNVSTLELGDSALYLCASSQGYLPNFDGYTFGSGTRLTVV.

This clone was seen only a few times. The rearrangement links TRBV19 to TRBJ1-4; unclear D gene. Trimming removed 2 bases from V and 0 bases from J, with 13 bases in between. Germline values: CDR1 LNHDA, CDR2 SQIVND (reference sequence). The CDR3 is 17 amino acids. The CDR3 nucleotides read TGTGCCAGTAGTATACCTCACCGCGTTGCAACTAATGAAAAACTGTTTTTT. Protein product: CASSIPHRVATNEKLFF.

Worth noting for this clone: The germline gene is not matched at one end of the junction; a read error may be the cause. The gene calls are TRBV4-2 and TRBJ1-2; D uncertain. The CDR3 runs 15 residues. Germline V lookup: CDR1 LGHNA, CDR2 YNFKEQ. CDR3 DNA: TGTGCCAGCAGCCAAGGGCGGTCTGGGTTCTATGGCTACCCCTTC. As protein: CASSQGRSGFYGYPF.

This rearrangement joins TRBV23-1 to TRBJ2-2, with D uncertain. TRBV23-1 is designated an ORF whose function remains uncertain. The germline V and J ends were trimmed by 1 base and 0 bases, with 15 bases remaining between them. The CDR3 has 18 amino acids. CDR3 sequence: CASSQFSRHQTNTGELFF. The CDR3, as DNA: TGCGCCAGCAGTCAATTTTCGAGACATCAAACGAACACCGGGGAGCTGTTTTTT.

The chain is built from TRBV7-2 and TRBJ2-7; 8 nucleotides line up with TRBD1. V shed 1 base, J shed 4 bases, and the junction held 0 bases outside the gene matches. Germline loops: CDR1 SGHTA, CDR2 FQGNSA. This CDR3 region has 13 residues. The CDR3 DNA is TGTGCCAGCAGCTTAGACAGGGGGTACGAGCAGTACTTC. Its protein product is CASSLDRGYEQYF.

The chain combines TRBV9 with TRBJ2-3; 9 nucleotides agree with TRBD2. Trimming at V came to 4 bases and at J to 0 bases, leaving 15 bases not matched to a gene. This CDR3 region has 19 residues. Germline CDR1 is SGDLS and CDR2 is YYNGEE. The CDR3 protein is CASSTGRGRGGGSTDTQYF. The CDR3, as DNA: TGTGCCAGCAGCACGGGGCGGGGGCGGGGGGGCGGTAGCACAGATACGCAGTATTTT.

The V and J genes are TRBV18 and TRBJ1-1; no definite D call. The V gene's germline CDR1 is KGHSH and CDR2 LQKENI. With 0 bases removed from V and 6 bases from J, the gap between germline ends came to 20 bases. The CDR3 runs to 17 residues. This CDR3 is CASSPPSWWRPMAEAFF. The CDR3 nucleotides read TGTGCCAGCTCACCACCGTCGTGGTGGAGGCCCATGGCTGAAGCTTTCTTT.

V is TRBV4-2 and J is TRBJ2-7; 7 bases match TRBD1. Per the germline V gene, CDR1 is LGHNA and CDR2 is YNFKEQ. The V gene end was trimmed by 0 bases and the J gene end by 2 bases; junction bases not matched to a gene: 7. The length of the CDR3 is 16 residues. In nucleotides, the CDR3 is TGTGCCAGCAGCCAAGACAGCTCCGGGACAGCCTACGAGCAGTACTTC. Protein sequence: CASSQDSSGTAYEQYF.

The V call is TRBV7-6, the J call TRBJ2-2; D unclear. CDR3 size: 13 residues. Germline V CDR1 and CDR2: SGHVS, FNYEAQ. V dropped 5 bases and J dropped 4 bases, with 8 bases sitting between them. This CDR3 reads CASSILGTGELFF. DNA of the CDR3: TGTGCCAGCAGCATCCTAGGCACCGGGGAGCTGTTTTTT.

The chain joins TRBV28 to TRBJ2-7, with a weak D call TRBD1 (5 bases). The CDR3 sequence is 15 residues long. Germline CDR1 reads MDHEN; CDR2 reads SYDVKM. Trimming took off 4 bases at V and 3 bases at J, with 16 bases between the two ends. The CDR3 is CASSSQTAYYYEQYF. In nucleotides, the CDR3 is TGTGCCAGCAGTTCCCAGACAGCATACTACTACGAGCAGTACTTC.

V usage is TRBV29-1 and J usage is TRBJ2-7, with TRBD1 matching 10 bases. The CDR3 contains 12 residues. Germline CDR1 SQVTM, CDR2 ANQGSEA. The trim removed 5 bases at V and 6 bases at J, leaving 4 bases unmatched. CDR3 in amino acids: CSVLDRGPEQYF. The CDR3 nucleotides read TGCAGCGTTCTCGACAGGGGGCCCGAGCAGTACTTC.

This clone was observed a handful of times. The gene calls are TRBV6-5 and TRBJ1-3; D gene uncertain. CDR3 size: 16 residues. Germline CDR1 reads MNHEY; CDR2 reads SVGAGI. With 4 bases removed from V and 4 bases from J, the gap between germline ends came to 17 bases. CDR3 residues: CASSSEDSLRGNTIYF. CDR3 DNA sequence: TGTGCCAGCAGTTCCGAGGACTCCTTAAGGGGAAACACCATATATTTT.